These 29 T cell receptor beta chains originate from one sample sequenced in a study of identical twins. MiXCR, run by TCRdb on the 5' RACE reads, gives a single entry per CDR3 protein. The profile covers about 700,000 distinct CDR3 sequences, with less than 7% appearing a single time and about 1.8% taken by the ten largest. Material: naive T cells sorted from blood. These TCRs come from a man between 18 and 29 years old in good health.

This clonotype was recorded at least ten times. The rearrangement links TRBV27 to TRBJ1-5, with D maybe TRBD1 (6 bases). Germline V gene lookup returns CDR1 MNHEY and CDR2 SMNVEV (reference sequence). Between the trimmed V and J ends, which lost 5 bases and 2 bases, there was a span of 16 bases. The CDR3 has 16 residues. CDR3: CASSGVGGPGNQPQHF. DNA of the CDR3: TGTGCCAGCAGTGGAGTGGGGGGCCCGGGCAATCAGCCCCAGCATTTT.

This chain connects TRBV19 to TRBJ2-3, with 9 bases identical to TRBD2. The CDR3 is 15 residues long. Germline values: CDR1 LNHDA, CDR2 SQIVND (reference sequence). Trimming cost V 4 bases and J 7 bases; bases outside gene matches: 9. This CDR3 is CASSTPSGRINTQYF. CDR3 nucleotide sequence: TGTGCCAGTAGTACCCCCAGCGGGAGGATAAATACGCAGTATTTT. The full variable domain, its missing parts supplied by reference TRBV19 and TRBJ2-3, is DGGITQSPKYLFRKEGQNVTLSCEQNLNHDAMYWYRQDPGQGLRLIYYSQIVNDFQKGDIAEGYSVSREKKESFPLTVTSAQKNPTAFYLCASSTPSGRINTQYFGPGTRLTVL.

This rearrangement joins TRBV5-1 to TRBJ2-7; TRBD2 matches 8 bases. The length of the CDR3 is 17 residues. V lost 0 bases, J lost 2 bases, and 10 bases stayed unmatched. Per the germline V gene, CDR1 is SGHRS and CDR2 is YFSETQ. The CDR3 reads CASSLDGSGAPPYEQYF. The CDR3 coding sequence is TGCGCCAGCAGCTTGGACGGTAGCGGGGCCCCGCCCTACGAGCAGTACTTC.

This clonotype has just a few counts. The chain combines TRBV7-3 with TRBJ2-2; 7 bases are a match to TRBD1. Germline V gene sequence: CDR1 SGHTA, CDR2 FQGTGA. This CDR3 has 15 residues. The V segment lost 4 bases and the J segment 4 bases; nucleotides outside the gene matches: 6. The CDR3 sequence is CASSSTGSSTGELFF. CDR3 nucleotides: TGTGCCAGCAGCTCGACAGGGTCTAGCACCGGGGAGCTGTTTTTT.

The chain is built from TRBV18 and TRBJ2-1; TRBD2 matches at 14 bases. V lost 3 bases to trimming and J lost 0 bases; unmatched junction nucleotides: 7. This CDR3 spans 19 amino acids. Germline CDR1 reads KGHSH; CDR2 reads LQKENI. The CDR3 here is CASSPRRLAGGNSYNEQFF. Written as DNA, the CDR3 is TGTGCCAGCTCACCTCGGAGACTAGCGGGAGGGAACTCCTACAATGAGCAGTTCTTC.

This clonotype was counted ten times or more. The chain employs TRBV20-1 and TRBJ2-1, with D hard to call. This CDR3 spans 11 amino acids. The V and J ends lost 6 bases and 8 bases respectively, with 11 bases between them. In germline, CDR1 is DFQATT, CDR2 SNEGSKA (reference sequence). CDR3 sequence reads: CSAPPLDEQFF. CDR3 DNA sequence: TGCAGTGCGCCTCCCCTCGATGAGCAGTTCTTC.

CDR3 residues: CASSQELFGTAHSGANVLTF. CDR3 in DNA: TGTGCCAGCAGCCAAGAGTTGTTCGGGACAGCTCACTCTGGGGCCAACGTCCTGACTTTC. V gene TRBV4-2 combines with J gene TRBJ2-6; 7 bases line up with TRBD1. Trimming took 0 bases from V and 0 from J; bases not matched to a gene: 11. From germline, CDR1 is LGHNA and CDR2 YNFKEQ. The length of the CDR3 is 20 residues.

In its sample, this clonotype was seen a few times. The chain links TRBV13 to TRBJ2-5; perhaps TRBD2 as D (6 bases). The CDR3 loop spans 14 amino acids. V shed 4 bases and J shed 5 bases, with 14 bases lying between them. Germline CDR1 PRHDT, CDR2 FYEKMQ (reference sequence). The CDR3 nucleotides read TGTGCCAGCAGCTCCCCTTGGAGGGAGGAGACCCAGTACTTC. It yields the protein CASSSPWREETQYF.

V gene TRBV11-1 combines with J gene TRBJ2-5; D call uncertain. Germline values: CDR1 SGHAT, CDR2 FQDESV (reference sequence). Trimming pared 4 bases from V and 2 bases from J, leaving 8 bases between. CDR3 length: 13 residues. CDR3 nucleotide sequence: TGTGCCAGCAGCTCGCTTCGTCAAGAGACCCAGTACTTC. Protein sequence: CASSSLRQETQYF.

The chain employs TRBV5-1 and TRBJ2-2; tentatively, D is TRBD1 (6 bases). V lost 6 bases and J 10 bases, leaving 25 bases between the germline ends. CDR3 length: 16 residues. Looked up from germline, CDR1 is SGHRS and CDR2 is YFSETQ. CDR3 in amino acids: CASIFSGTGILTELFF. The DNA for the CDR3 is TGCGCCAGCATATTTAGTGGTACAGGGATATTGACGGAGCTGTTTTTT. Variable domain in full (rest from reference TRBV5-1 and TRBJ2-2): KAGVTQTPRYLIKTRGQQVTLSCSPISGHRSVSWYQQTPGQGLQFLFEYFSETQRNKGNFPGRFSGRQFSNSRSEMNVSTLELGDSALYLCASIFSGTGILTELFFGEGSRLTVL.

The chain carries TRBV20-1 and TRBJ2-1; 11 bases match TRBD2. This CDR3 has 16 amino acids. Looked up from germline, CDR1 is DFQATT and CDR2 is SNEGSKA (reference sequence). Trimming removed 4 bases from V and 7 bases from J; junction bases left unmatched: 12. The CDR3 DNA sequence: TGCAGTGCTAAAATTAGCGGGAGGGCCTTAGTGAATGAGCAGTTCTTC. It specifies CSAKISGRALVNEQFF.

This sequence joins TRBV2 and TRBJ2-1, with D possibly being TRBD2 (5 bases). The CDR3 is 18 amino acids. The V and J ends lost 3 bases and 0 bases respectively, with 18 bases between them. The germline gives CDR1 SNHLY, CDR2 FYNNEI. This chain's CDR3 is CASSDDGEHPSSYNEQFF. The CDR3 nucleotides are TGTGCCAGCAGTGACGACGGGGAACACCCGAGCTCCTACAATGAGCAGTTCTTC.

This clonotype has ten or more counts. The CDR3 bases are TGCAGCGGATCCGGCACAGATACGCAGTATTTT. Its translation is CSGSGTDTQYF. The chain uses TRBV29-1 and TRBJ2-3; D is undetermined. The CDR3 has 11 residues. Deletions cut 7 bases from V and 1 base from J, with 6 bases between. Germline CDR1 is SQVTM and CDR2 is ANQGSEA.

This clonotype was counted between two and nine times. The rearrangement joins TRBV4-1 to TRBJ1-5; D might be TRBD1 (5 bases). V lost 3 bases and J 2 bases, leaving 11 bases between the germline ends. Germline loops: CDR1 MGHRA, CDR2 YSYEKL. The CDR3 loop spans 15 amino acids. This CDR3 is CASSHVGPGNQPQHF. The CDR3 DNA reads as TGCGCCAGCAGCCATGTGGGACCCGGCAATCAGCCCCAGCATTTT.

This chain uses TRBV19 with TRBJ2-5; TRBD1 aligns across 8 bases. Germline V gene lookup returns CDR1 LNHDA and CDR2 SQIVND (reference sequence). CDR3 length equals 15 residues. Trimming took 5 bases from V and 5 from J; bases not matched to a gene: 10. The CDR3 nucleotides are TGTGCCAGTAGTTGGACAGGACAGGGTGCGGAGACCCAGTACTTC. This gives the protein CASSWTGQGAETQYF.

The chain recombines TRBV5-1 with TRBJ2-3; no reliable D call. Trimming cost V 6 bases and J 4 bases, with 6 bases left between them. Per the germline V gene, CDR1 is SGHRS and CDR2 is YFSETQ. The CDR3 runs to 11 residues. The CDR3 region is CASTDSDTQYF. The CDR3, as DNA: TGCGCCAGCACCGATTCAGATACGCAGTATTTT.

The chain joins TRBV29-1 to TRBJ2-5; D uncertain. CDR3 length equals 14 residues. Germline V CDR1 and CDR2: SQVTM, ANQGSEA. Trimming pared 0 bases from V and 5 bases from J, leaving 13 bases between. Here the CDR3 DNA reads TGCAGCGTTGAAGACAAAGGGATGGAGGAGACCCAGTACTTC. Its translation is CSVEDKGMEETQYF.

This clonotype has just a few counts. The gene calls are TRBV3-1 and TRBJ2-1; D may match TRBD1 or TRBD2 (5 bases each). V gave up 5 bases and J gave up 7 bases, with 18 bases separating them. CDR1 is LGHDT, CDR2 YNNKEL, per germline (reference sequence). This CDR3 has 15 amino acids. The CDR3 reads CASSSGGLGLNEQFF. In DNA, the CDR3 is TGTGCCAGCAGCTCCGGAGGTCTGGGGCTAAATGAGCAGTTCTTC.

V gene TRBV18 combines with J gene TRBJ2-3; D remains ambiguous. V shed 3 bases and J shed 1 base, with 11 bases lying between them. From germline, CDR1 is KGHSH and CDR2 LQKENI. The CDR3 totals 15 residues. This CDR3 is CASSPVDGRTDTQYF. The CDR3 DNA sequence: TGTGCCAGCTCACCCGTGGACGGTCGCACAGATACGCAGTATTTT.

This clonotype was seen repeatedly, ten times or more. The chain couples TRBV18 to TRBJ2-5; the D is unclear. The CDR3 is made up of 12 amino acids. The V end lost 3 bases, the J end lost 5 bases, and 7 bases lay between the germline ends. Germline CDR1 KGHSH, CDR2 LQKENI. CDR3 in amino acids: CASSPSRETQYF. CDR3 in DNA: TGTGCCAGCTCACCTTCTCGGGAGACCCAGTACTTC.

The V and J genes are TRBV20-1 and TRBJ2-1; D possibly matches TRBD1 or TRBD2 (5 bases each). V lost 2 bases and J lost 11, with 10 bases in between. Germline lookup yields CDR1 DFQATT and CDR2 SNEGSKA (reference sequence). This CDR3 has 11 residues. The chain's CDR3 is CSARLGEKQFF. The CDR3 DNA reads TGCAGTGCTAGATTGGGGGAGAAGCAGTTCTTC.

The chain uses TRBV7-6 and TRBJ2-1, with D uncertain. V was clipped by 4 bases and J by 0 bases, with 10 bases between them. There are 15 residues in the CDR3. The germline CDR1 and CDR2 sequences are SGHVS and FNYEAQ. CDR3 in DNA: TGTGCCAGCAGCTACGCGGCCAACTCCTACAATGAGCAGTTCTTC. Translated: CASSYAANSYNEQFF.

The chain uses TRBV11-1 and TRBJ1-6; D may be TRBD1 (6 bases). Germline CDR1 and CDR2: SGHAT and FQDESV (reference sequence). V shed 1 base and J shed 7 bases, with 20 bases lying between them. The CDR3 sequence is 18 residues long. This CDR3 is CASSLVGGASTRNSPLHF. The CDR3 DNA reads as TGTGCCAGCAGCTTAGTAGGGGGGGCCTCAACCAGGAATTCACCCCTCCACTTT.

The sample holds many counts of this clonotype. The rearrangement links TRBV5-1 to TRBJ2-1; unclear D gene. CDR1 is SGHRS, CDR2 YFSETQ, per germline. Trimming pared 6 bases from V and 5 bases from J, leaving 9 bases between. The CDR3 is 12 amino acids. In DNA, the CDR3 is TGCGCCAGCAAAGAGTCGCACAATGAGCAGTTCTTC. Protein product: CASKESHNEQFF.

In regard to this clonotype: Being one base from a much bigger clone, this may be a read error. The chain employs TRBV21-1 and TRBJ2-4. TRBV21-1 is annotated as a pseudogene. CDR3 length: 8 amino acids. The CDR3 is CDSSVQYF. Written as DNA, the CDR3 is TGTGACAGCAGCGTTCAGTACTTC.

This clonotype was seen repeatedly, ten times or more. The rearrangement joins TRBV29-1 to TRBJ1-6, with TRBD1 matching over 11 bases. The CDR3 length is 17 residues. CDR1 and CDR2 (germline): SQVTM, ANQGSEA. The junction had 8 bases not matched to a gene; V was cut back by 7 bases and J by 0 bases. CDR3 coding DNA: TGCAGCGCCCGGACAGGGGGCTTCGGCTCCTATAATTCACCCCTCCACTTT. Its protein is CSARTGGFGSYNSPLHF.

This clonotype was counted many times. DNA of the CDR3: TGCAGTGCTCGTAACACCGGCACCGGGGAGCTGTTTTTT. Its translation: CSARNTGTGELFF. The V call is TRBV20-1, the J call TRBJ2-2; D is unclear. V lost 5 bases, J lost 4 bases, and 11 bases lay in between. The CDR3 is 13 amino acids. The germline V gene encodes CDR1 DFQATT and CDR2 SNEGSKA (reference sequence).

This clonotype was observed a handful of times. The gene calls are TRBV6-5 and TRBJ2-3; D is uncertain. This CDR3 has 14 residues. V dropped 0 bases and J dropped 2 bases, with 6 bases sitting between them. CDR1 and CDR2 from the germline V gene are MNHEY and SVGAGI. The CDR3 is CASSYSVATDTQYF. The CDR3 nucleotides read TGTGCCAGCAGTTACTCTGTGGCCACAGATACGCAGTATTTT.

This clonotype turned up a few times. The chain's CDR3 is CASSSVGGFNGYTF. CDR3 DNA sequence: TGTGCCAGCAGTTCGGTAGGGGGATTCAATGGCTACACCTTC. The chain joins TRBV12-3 or TRBV12-4 to TRBJ1-2; D is possibly TRBD1 (6 bases). Trimming left V 4 bases short and J 6 bases short, with 15 bases between. CDR3 length: 14 amino acids.